The present T cell receptor beta chain was sequenced within a study of T cells after yellow fever vaccination (dated by TCRdb to between 2019 and 2020). For context, the study as a whole: Libraries from fractions with low cell numbers were prepared with the SMART-Seq v4 Ultra Low Input RNA kit. To follow T-cell clones before and after primary and booster YFV17D yellow fever vaccination, bulk TCR alpha and beta repertoires were sequenced over time. Two healthy male donors made up the cohort, one aged 18 to 30 years and the other aged 30 to 40 years. Blood was collected at multiple timepoints before and after primary and secondary immunization, and bulk PBMC replicates and cell subsets were isolated. General findings and caveats noted by the study authors: Because only a couple of donors were included in the study, the extent to which the findings can be generalized is limited. A small share of clonotypes was detected in both CD4 and CD8 compartments, with the overlap likely arising from convergent recombination. After the booster, most clones that had expanded after primary vaccination were detected again (around 97% of CD4 and 88% of CD8), suggesting broad maintenance of memory. Compared with the primary T-cell response, the secondary T-cell response was weaker but faster, peaking on day 5 rather than day 15. FACS-sorted repertoires could contain abundant contaminating clonotypes from the bulk population, so computational filtering was required.

The CDR3 measures 18 amino acids from cysteine to phenylalanine. Just the 54-base CDR3 DNA is kept, in frame starting at base 1. Relative to germline, V is missing 4 bases and J is missing 6 bases, with 16 bases of the junction outside any gene match. Via the germline V gene, CDR1 is SGHRS and CDR2 YFSETQ. TCRdb names Illumina NovaSeq 6000 as the instrument used. Synthesis of TCR cDNA relied on 5'RACE template switching, a step that introduced a universal primer site along with unique molecular identifiers. Priming for cDNA synthesis came from both the TCR alpha and TCR beta constant segments. Library amplification used two PCR steps, and the second PCR step added sample barcodes and sequencing adapters. Sequencing of libraries was performed on Illumina HiSeq 2500 (2x100 bp) or NovaSeq (2x150 bp). The authors' pipeline ran thus. Reads were demultiplexed and collapsed into UMI consensus sequences with MIGEC, and V(D)J alignment was performed with MiXCR. Clonotypes responding to the vaccine were identified with edgeR on replicate PBMC samples, with the criteria of FDR below 0.01 and a log2 fold change above 5 up to day 15. Bulk clonotypes were assigned CD4 or CD8 identity according to which sequenced CD4 or CD8 repertoire held them at higher abundance. TCRdb took the public reads, trimmed them with fastp at Q25, ran MiXCR for clone calling and kept in-frame beta chains. Identical CDR3 proteins give one entry, which carries the most common genes and DNA. TCRdb's processing, not the authors' own work, is the source of the V and J calls. A total of a few hundred thousand distinct CDR3 sequences appear in this sample, over 15% of them only once. The ten largest clones capture 15% to 20% of the sample.

The sample's treatment or condition label, in plain terms: live attenuated yellow fever vaccine strain. At each blood-draw timepoint, two biological replicates of bulk PBMCs were collected. PBMCs were isolated from peripheral blood using a standard Ficoll-Paque protocol. TriZol was used to extract RNA from bulk PBMCs, CD4 and CD8 fractions, and dextramer-positive and dextramer-negative fractions. This clonotype was counted a few times. Its antigen is unknown. No much larger clone is present one base from it, and per-base qualities are unavailable. The chain links TRBV5-1 with TRBJ2-1; TRBD1 matches 10 bases in the middle. This TCR was sampled from a man between 18 and 29 years old who received the YFV17D yellow fever vaccine. The sequencing used PBMCs, collected before the yellow fever booster vaccination. The CDR3 is CASSPVPGQGSKFNEQFF. The sequence in DNA is TGCGCCAGCAGCCCGGTCCCGGGACAGGGGTCGAAATTCAATGAGCAGTTCTTC.